Listed below are T cell receptor beta chains from one sample, sequenced in a study of somatic mutations in cytotoxic T cells in rheumatoid arthritis. The repertoire was sequenced with immunoSEQ multiplex PCR; TCRdb's copy has only in-frame clones and lacks some. Of over 15,000 clones in the sample, 65% to 70% were seen once. Sequenced input: CD8+ T cells sorted from blood. These receptors came from an adult with rheumatoid arthritis. Each CDR3 is given without its conserved first and last residue.

j_gene,v_gene,CDR3aa
TRBJ1-6,TRBV4-2,ASSQGGQGDSPLH
TRBJ2-3,TRBV6-5,ASSYWGSDTQY
TRBJ2-7,TRBV4-1,ASSDSLVGANYEQY
TRBJ1-1,TRBV4-1,ASSQDDRGYTEAF
TRBJ2-3,TRBV4-2,ASSGGTGEDTQY
TRBJ2-3,TRBV5-6,ASRRDDSTDTQY
TRBJ2-7,TRBV9,ASSPWDRAYEQY
TRBJ2-7,TRBV13,ASSLTGEGHSYEQY
TRBJ1-2,TRBV4-1,ASSQDKGANYGYT
TRBJ2-7,TRBV19,ASSIGQGRDEQY
TRBJ2-7,TRBV7-6,ASSLSGGAGDEQY
TRBJ1-4,TRBV6-1,ASSPRTESDGPMF
TRBJ2-2,TRBV2,APGLAGTGELF
TRBJ1-3,TRBV7-9,ASSLAPQGLLSGNTIY
TRBJ1-1,TRBV11-2,ASSAARVNTEAF
TRBJ2-2,TRBV10-1,AVDSEGRAGELF
TRBJ1-5,TRBV6-5,ASSDDSYQPQH
TRBJ2-5,TRBV27,ASSVAGGSPETQY
TRBJ2-3,TRBV5-4,ASSLGGGADTQY
TRBJ2-2,TRBV4-3,ASSQESGWNTGELF
TRBJ2-7,TRBV28,ASSLENLGAVYEQY
TRBJ1-1,TRBV11-2,ASRDSKGSNTEAF
TRBJ1-1,TRBV18,ASSPPKRVEAF
TRBJ1-6,TRBV21-1,ATRGVSYNSPLH
TRBJ1-2,TRBV4-3,ASSQSSENGYT
TRBJ2-7,TRBV7-9,ASSLALTGYEQY
TRBJ1-3,TRBV6-1,ASSEWVNTIY
TRBJ2-5,TRBV10-3,AISRDRGRETQY
TRBJ2-2,TRBV19,ASSISRSDTGELF
TRBJ2-3,TRBV4-3,ASSQDPPGASTDTQY
TRBJ2-7,TRBV7-9,ASSLAQGANYEQY
TRBJ1-4,TRBV28,ASSWDRETTEKLF
TRBJ2-7,TRBV5-1,ASSPEGYSYEQY
TRBJ2-3,TRBV2,ASNQGLTSGVTDTQY
TRBJ2-5,TRBV25-1,ASSGGTTWETQY
TRBJ2-1,TRBV27,ASTPLSLLSSYNEQF
TRBJ2-1,TRBV7-7,ASSARQGSYNEQF
TRBJ1-4,TRBV29-1,SAVGDNEKLF
TRBJ2-1,TRBV7-3,ASSFATRGQGFYNEQF
TRBJ1-2,TRBV7-2,ASSSGIGNYGYT
TRBJ2-7,TRBV19,ASSIRTGGNYEQY
TRBJ2-7,TRBV7-6,ASSSPQRGEREQY
TRBJ2-7,TRBV7-2,ASSSFPGASYEQY
TRBJ2-7,TRBV11-2,ASSQDRDEQY
TRBJ2-5,TRBV6-5,ASSYGGGPQETQY
TRBJ1-3,TRBV6-1,ASSEDHNSGNTIY
TRBJ2-5,TRBV7-9,ASSTLAGERQETQY
TRBJ1-4,TRBV11-1,ASSSQDVPNEKLF
TRBJ2-5,TRBV2,ASSETTGGWETQY
TRBJ2-7,TRBV7-8,ASSLDRERYEQY
TRBJ1-6,TRBV6-1,ASSEGMGGSPLH